This is a list of T cell receptor beta chains from one sample in a study of blood T cell repertoires in COVID-19. The protocol was immunoSEQ multiplex PCR, while the TCRdb copy is restricted to in-frame clones and leaves out a portion. The sample comprises about 480,000 clones, more than 70% of which are singletons, and 10% to 15% rests with the top ten. Specimen: peripheral blood. These receptors were collected from a woman aged 45-59 years with COVID-19, enrolled during active disease. The conserved cysteine and the conserved F or W are not part of the CDR3 here. The size field is filled for only some rows; it gives once, few, many or a size class.

len,abundance,v_gene,j_gene,CDR3aa
13,-,TRBV7-3,TRBJ2-3,ASSVQGASTDTQY
9,-,TRBV2,TRBJ2-2,ASSPLSELF
14,-,TRBV11-1,TRBJ1-1,ASSFSRGRGNTEAF
14,once,TRBV5-1,TRBJ2-7,ASSPMAGTGAYEQY
14,-,TRBV5-1,TRBJ2-5,ASSLKSGGARETQY
13,-,TRBV5-4,TRBJ1-2,ATSVGGNPNYGYT
14,-,TRBV6-2/TRBV6-3,TRBJ2-2,ASSWSGGVNTGELF
13,-,TRBV7-8,TRBJ1-5,ASRLNTVPNQPQH
12,-,TRBV6-5,TRBJ1-5,ASVSGGWGQPQH
13,-,TRBV6-5,TRBJ2-2,ASRRGGPNTGELF